This T cell receptor (beta chain) emerged from a study of blood T cells in healthy people across ages. Whole-study results and caveats: In these data, TCR beta diversity tracked strongly with naive T cell percentage.

In this sample, this clonotype turned up a few times. No antigen is known for it. Next came a second PCR, run for about 7 to 12 cycles, which used a sample-barcoded 5' primer along with a J-beta primer mix. Every sample returned 2.5 million or more CDR3-containing paired-end reads. TCRdb re-called the 5' RACE reads through MiXCR, storing one row per CDR3 protein. The sample lists roughly 500,000 distinct CDR3 sequences; 25% to 30% were seen once. Germline CDR1 and CDR2: DFQATT and SNEGSKA (reference sequence). V lost 5 bases to trimming and J lost 8 bases, with 13 bases between them. The CDR3 loop spans 13 amino acids.

The sequence was obtained from a woman aged 70-85 years in good health. The chain employs TRBV20-1 and TRBJ1-6, with TRBD1 as a possible D gene (6 bases). The sample comprised blood. The DNA of the CDR3 is TGCAGTGCTGGGGGCGCGGCAGATTCACCCCTCCACTTT. Protein product: CSAGGAADSPLHF.